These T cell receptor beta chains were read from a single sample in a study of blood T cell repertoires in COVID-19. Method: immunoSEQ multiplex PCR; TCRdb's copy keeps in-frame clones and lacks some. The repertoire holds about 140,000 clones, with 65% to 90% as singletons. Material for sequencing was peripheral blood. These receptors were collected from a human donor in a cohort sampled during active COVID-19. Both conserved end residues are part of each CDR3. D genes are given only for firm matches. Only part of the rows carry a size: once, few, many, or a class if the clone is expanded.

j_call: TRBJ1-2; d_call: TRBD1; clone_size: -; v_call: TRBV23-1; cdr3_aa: CASSQGKTISGQTVIIYGYTF; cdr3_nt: TGCGCCAGCAGTCAAGGGAAGACAATTTCGGGACAGACGGTAATTATTTATGGCTACACCTTC
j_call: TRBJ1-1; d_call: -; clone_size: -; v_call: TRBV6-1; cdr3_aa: CASSEFIQGTEAFF; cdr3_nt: TGTGCCAGCAGTGAATTTATCCAGGGGACTGAAGCTTTCTTT
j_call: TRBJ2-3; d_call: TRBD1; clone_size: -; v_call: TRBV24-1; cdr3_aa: CATSDSRQGLSTDTQYF; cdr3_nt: TGTGCCACCAGTGATTCCCGACAGGGGCTGAGCACAGATACGCAGTATTTT
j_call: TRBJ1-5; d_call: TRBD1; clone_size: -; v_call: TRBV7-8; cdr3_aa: CASSPSGQSSNQPQHF; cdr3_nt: TGTGCCAGCAGCCCCTCGGGACAGAGCAGCAATCAGCCCCAGCATTTT
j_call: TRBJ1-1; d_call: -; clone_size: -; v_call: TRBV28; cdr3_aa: CASSPGGVRNTEAFF; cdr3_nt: TGTGCCAGCAGCCCAGGAGGGGTTCGGAACACTGAAGCTTTCTTT
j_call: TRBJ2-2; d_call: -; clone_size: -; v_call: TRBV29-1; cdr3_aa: CSIHSGIAHTGELFF; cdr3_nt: TGCAGCATCCACTCAGGGATCGCCCACACCGGGGAGCTGTTTTTT
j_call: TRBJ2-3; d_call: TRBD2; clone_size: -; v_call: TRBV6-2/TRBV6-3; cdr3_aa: CASSYGLAGSADTQYF; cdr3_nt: TGTGCCAGCAGTTACGGACTAGCGGGGTCGGCAGATACGCAGTATTTT
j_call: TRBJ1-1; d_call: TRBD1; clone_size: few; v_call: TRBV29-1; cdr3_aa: CSVADRAEAFF; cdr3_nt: TGCAGCGTTGCGGACAGGGCTGAAGCTTTCTTT
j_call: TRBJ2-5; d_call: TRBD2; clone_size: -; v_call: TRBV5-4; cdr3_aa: CASRPGGPGETQYF; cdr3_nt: TGTGCCAGCAGACCGGGAGGGCCGGGAGAGACCCAGTACTTC
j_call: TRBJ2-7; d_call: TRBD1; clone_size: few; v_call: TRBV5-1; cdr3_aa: CASSLRQGLSTGTYEQYF; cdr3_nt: TGCGCCAGCAGCTTGAGACAGGGCCTATCGACGGGTACCTACGAGCAGTACTTC